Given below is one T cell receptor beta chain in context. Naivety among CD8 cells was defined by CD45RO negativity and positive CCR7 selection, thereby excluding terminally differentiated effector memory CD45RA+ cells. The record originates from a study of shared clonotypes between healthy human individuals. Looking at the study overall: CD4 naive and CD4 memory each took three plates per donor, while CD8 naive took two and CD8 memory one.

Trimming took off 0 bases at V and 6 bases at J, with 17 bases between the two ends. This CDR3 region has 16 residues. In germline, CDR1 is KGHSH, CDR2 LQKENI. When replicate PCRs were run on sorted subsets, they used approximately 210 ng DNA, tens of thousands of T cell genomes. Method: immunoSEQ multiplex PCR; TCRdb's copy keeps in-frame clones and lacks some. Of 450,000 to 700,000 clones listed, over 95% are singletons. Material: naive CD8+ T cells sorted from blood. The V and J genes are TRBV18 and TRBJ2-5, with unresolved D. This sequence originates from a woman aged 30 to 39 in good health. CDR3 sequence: CASSPPKGLFIQTQYF. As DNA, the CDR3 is TGTGCCAGCTCACCACCGAAGGGCCTTTTCATTCAGACCCAGTACTTC.